This T cell receptor (beta chain) emerged from a study of CD8+CD57+ T cells in acquired aplastic anemia. The CDR3 sequence is 15 residues long. Trimming took 0 bases from V and 9 from J, leaving 16 bases between them. Germline V gene data show CDR1 as SGHTS and CDR2 as YDEGEE. This clonotype came up many times. An expansion of CD8+CD57+ cells by flow cytometry had been shown in patients chosen for sequencing. Patients had received no therapy at the time of blood sampling. Profiling of TCR beta VDJ combinations and CDR3 sequences used genomic DNA as template. TCRdb passed the reads through MiXCR, listing each CDR3 protein once. The data show roughly 260,000 distinct CDR3 sequences, around 46% seen once.

This sequence was found in a human donor with aplastic anemia. The sample comprised sorted CD4+, CD8+, or CD8+CD57+ T cells (not recorded which) from PBMCs. The chain joins TRBV5-8 to TRBJ2-1; D uncertain. This CDR3 reads CASSLDSLLSGEQFF. CDR3 DNA: TGTGCCAGCAGCTTGGACAGTTTACTATCTGGTGAGCAGTTCTTC.